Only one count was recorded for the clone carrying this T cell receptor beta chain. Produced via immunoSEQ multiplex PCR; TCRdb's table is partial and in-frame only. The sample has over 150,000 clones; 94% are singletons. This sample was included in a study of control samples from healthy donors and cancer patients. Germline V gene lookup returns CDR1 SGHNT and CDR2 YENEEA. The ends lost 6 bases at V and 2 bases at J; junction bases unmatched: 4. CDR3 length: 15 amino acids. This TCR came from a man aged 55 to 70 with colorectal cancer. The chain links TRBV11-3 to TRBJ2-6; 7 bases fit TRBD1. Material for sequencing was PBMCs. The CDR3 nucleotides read TGTGCCAGCAGTCTGCAGGGGGCTGGGGCCAACGTCCTGACTTTC. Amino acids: CASSLQGAGANVLTF.